Listed here are 25 T cell receptor beta chains from one sample, sequenced in a study of blood T cell repertoires in COVID-19 (dated by TCRdb to about 2020). Receptors were amplified or captured by the immunoSEQ multiplex PCR assay. TCRdb took over this immuneACCESS table, retaining in-frame rearrangements with V and J assigned. Such tables are incomplete; in checked studies, under half of the missing clones stem from an unresolved V gene, and the remainder is unexplained. The sample includes more than 85,000 clones, with 82% observed a single time. The ten largest clones add up to 15% to 20% of the sample. Sequencing input: peripheral blood. These receptors were collected from a man older than 75 with acute or convalescent COVID-19.

The gene calls are TRBV18 and TRBJ2-5; possible D gene TRBD1, 7 bases. From germline, CDR1 is KGHSH and CDR2 LQKENI. Trimming stripped 6 bases from V and 2 bases from J, with 19 bases between. This CDR3 region has 16 residues. CDR3 nucleotides: TGTGCCAGCTCCGGTGACAGGGAGGTGCTACAAGAGACCCAGTACTTC. It yields the protein CASSGDREVLQETQYF.

The gene calls are TRBV27 and TRBJ1-2; a possible D gene is TRBD1 (6 bases). This CDR3 comprises 15 residues. Trimming took 4 bases from V and 7 from J, leaving 19 bases between them. Looked up from germline, CDR1 is MNHEY and CDR2 is SMNVEV (reference sequence). The CDR3 protein is CASSSGGGTSGGYTF. The DNA of the CDR3 is TGTGCCAGCAGTTCCGGCGGGGGGACATCGGGTGGCTACACCTTC.

Written as DNA, the CDR3 is TGCAGCGCCCTTTCAACTGCAGATACGCAGTATTTT. Protein sequence: CSALSTADTQYF. The V and J genes are TRBV29-1 and TRBJ2-3; D unclear. Germline V gene data show CDR1 as SQVTM and CDR2 as ANQGSEA. There are 12 residues in the CDR3. Deletions cut 7 bases from V and 4 bases from J, with 12 bases between.

The rearrangement links TRBV19 to TRBJ2-3; D is perhaps TRBD1 (5 bases). Germline CDR1 LNHDA, CDR2 SQIVND (reference sequence). The CDR3 runs 12 residues. The DNA for the CDR3 is TGTGCTGTCACAGGCCCCACAGATACGCAGTATTTT. It is translated as CAVTGPTDTQYF.

The genes are TRBV5-4 and TRBJ2-7; no definite D call. Germline lookup yields CDR1 SGHNT and CDR2 YYREEE (reference sequence). The CDR3 length is 12 residues. V dropped 0 bases and J dropped 3 bases, with 4 bases sitting between them. CDR3 region: CASSLDGYEQYF. In nucleotides, the CDR3 is TGTGCCAGCAGCTTGGACGGCTACGAGCAGTACTTC.

The rearrangement joins TRBV28 to TRBJ1-1; weak D call: TRBD1 (6 bases). V lost 1 base and J lost 0, with 18 bases in between. Germline values: CDR1 MDHEN, CDR2 SYDVKM. The length of the CDR3 is 18 residues. The CDR3 nucleotides are TGTGCCAGCAGTTTATTTATCCGGACAGAAGATATGAACACTGAAGCTTTCTTT. This codes for CASSLFIRTEDMNTEAFF.

The chain combines TRBV30 with TRBJ2-3; 9 bases fit TRBD2. The CDR3 length is 15 residues. V dropped 0 bases and J dropped 4; count of bases not matched to a gene: 5. Germline V gene lookup returns CDR1 GTSNPN and CDR2 SVGIG (reference sequence). Here the CDR3 DNA reads TGTGCCTGGAGTGTCAGTAGCGGGAGTTCAGATACGCAGTATTTT. It encodes CAWSVSSGSSDTQYF.

This clone has only a few counts. This rearrangement joins TRBV6-6 to TRBJ1-4; no firm D call. The CDR3 totals 13 residues. Per the germline V gene, CDR1 is MNHNY and CDR2 is SVGAGI (reference sequence). Between the trimmed V and J ends, which lost 0 bases and 7 bases, there was a span of 6 bases. The DNA of the CDR3 is TGTGCCAGCAGTTACTCGATCAGTGAAAAACTGTTTTTT. It yields the protein CASSYSISEKLFF.

CDR3 in amino acids: CASSVGREGYNEQFF. The DNA of the CDR3 is TGTGCCAGCAGCGTAGGACGGGAGGGCTACAATGAGCAGTTCTTC. The gene calls are TRBV9 and TRBJ2-1, with 8 positions matching TRBD2. The V gene's germline CDR1 is SGDLS and CDR2 YYNGEE. V lost 0 bases and J lost 3; bases outside the gene matches: 2. The CDR3 consists of 15 residues.

The chain has TRBV15 and TRBJ2-7, with a possible D match to TRBD2 (5 bases). V shed 4 bases and J shed 4 bases, with 14 bases lying between them. The CDR3 has 14 amino acids. Germline V gene sequence: CDR1 LNHNV, CDR2 YYDKDF (reference sequence). In nucleotides, the CDR3 is TGTGCCACCAGCATGCAGAAGAGGGCTTACGAGCAGTACTTC. This codes for CATSMQKRAYEQYF.

The CDR3 DNA reads TGTGCCAGCAGCTTACAGAATAATGAAAAACTGTTTTTT. This codes for CASSLQNNEKLFF. The genes are TRBV6-5 and TRBJ1-4; D unresolved. The germline V gene has CDR1 MNHEY and CDR2 SVGAGI. This CDR3 spans 13 amino acids. V lost 6 bases, J lost 4 bases, and 9 bases lay in between.

The chain combines TRBV7-2 with TRBJ2-1, with D uncertain. Trimming pared 5 bases from V and 11 bases from J, leaving 13 bases between. The CDR3 consists of 12 residues. Per the germline V gene, CDR1 is SGHTA and CDR2 is FQGNSA. The CDR3 DNA sequence: TGTGCCAGCAGCACTTACTCCTCGCAGCAGTTCTTC. Translated: CASSTYSSQQFF.

The chain joins TRBV11-2 to TRBJ2-2; 15 nucleotides match TRBD2. J lost 4 bases, V lost 5 bases, and 5 bases had no gene match. The V gene's germline CDR1 is SGHAT and CDR2 FQNNGV. CDR3 length: 17 amino acids. This chain's CDR3 is CASSRGLAGGSTGELFF. The CDR3 nucleotides are TGTGCCAGCAGCCGGGGACTAGCGGGGGGCAGCACCGGGGAGCTGTTTTTT.

This clone was found once. The chain carries TRBV7-2 and TRBJ1-2; possibly TRBD1 for D (6 bases). This CDR3 has 14 amino acids. The germline gives CDR1 SGHTA, CDR2 FQGNSA. Trimming removed 5 bases at V and 0 bases at J, with 10 bases between. The CDR3 is CASSRDTSNYGYTF. CDR3 nucleotides: TGTGCCAGCAGCCGGGACACATCTAACTATGGCTACACCTTC.

The chain recombines TRBV10-1 with TRBJ2-1, with TRBD2 matching 14 bases. Trimming removed 4 bases from V and 4 bases from J; junction bases left unmatched: 3. The CDR3 extends over 16 amino acids. The germline gives CDR1 WNHNN, CDR2 SYGVQD (reference sequence). The CDR3 is CASSGRLAGGYNEQFF. Here the CDR3 DNA reads TGCGCCAGCAGTGGCAGACTAGCGGGAGGGTACAATGAGCAGTTCTTC.

V gene TRBV4-3 combines with J gene TRBJ1-2, with D tentatively TRBD1 (6 bases). The germline CDR1 and CDR2 sequences are LGHNA and YSLEER. The CDR3 spans 14 residues. Trimming left V 0 bases short and J 8 bases short, with 13 bases between. CDR3 bases: TGCGCCAGCAGCCAAGATAACAGGGCCGTAGGCTACACCTTC. This sequence encodes CASSQDNRAVGYTF.

The genes are TRBV4-3 and TRBJ2-7; D is uncertain. The CDR3 is 16 amino acids. Looked up from germline, CDR1 is LGHNA and CDR2 is YSLEER. V dropped 1 base and J dropped 0 bases, with 13 bases sitting between them. The CDR3, as DNA: TGCGCCAGCAGCCAAGTCCTGACCGGCGGCTCCTACGAGCAGTACTTC. It encodes CASSQVLTGGSYEQYF.

This clone was counted between two and nine times. The V and J genes are TRBV29-1 and TRBJ2-7, with 14 nucleotides matching TRBD2. The CDR3 length is 16 residues. Losses at the gene ends were 6 bases for V and 2 bases for J; bases not matched to a gene: 9. Germline lookup yields CDR1 SQVTM and CDR2 ANQGSEA. The CDR3 nucleotides are TGCAGCGTATGGACTAGCGGGGGGCCACGACCCTACGAGCAGTACTTC. This codes for CSVWTSGGPRPYEQYF.

The rearrangement uses TRBV3-1 (or the pseudogene TRBV3-2) and TRBJ2-1; the match to TRBD2 covers 9 bases. V was pared by 0 bases and J by 6 bases, with 6 bases of the junction left unmatched. This CDR3 region has 16 residues. The germline gives CDR1 LGHDT, CDR2 YNNKEL (reference sequence). DNA for the CDR3: TGTGCCAGCAGCCAAGATAGGGCGGGGGGGCCCAATGAGCAGTTCTTC. Protein: CASSQDRAGGPNEQFF.

The chain couples TRBV9 to TRBJ2-3, with D possibly TRBD2 on 5 matching bases. Germline V lookup: CDR1 SGDLS, CDR2 YYNGEE. Trimming took 0 bases from V and 1 from J, leaving 12 bases between them. CDR3 size: 16 residues. The CDR3 nucleotides read TGTGCCAGCAGCGTAGGGGGTAACGGGGGCACAGATACGCAGTATTTT. Translation: CASSVGGNGGTDTQYF. The entire variable domain, with the rest obtained from reference TRBV9 and TRBJ2-3, is as follows: DSGVTQTPKHLITATGQRVTLRCSPRSGDLSVYWYQQSLDQGLQFLIQYYNGEERAKGNILERFSAQQFPDLHSELNLSSLELGDSALYFCASSVGGNGGTDTQYFGPGTRLTVL.

The chain recombines TRBV30 with TRBJ2-6; D is perhaps TRBD2 (6 bases). This CDR3 region has 16 residues. Germline lookup yields CDR1 GTSNPN and CDR2 SVGIG (reference sequence). V was shortened by 2 bases and J by 0 bases, with 11 bases between the two germline ends. The CDR3, as DNA: TGTGCCTGGAGTTCCGGGGGTTCCTCTGGGGCCAACGTCCTGACTTTC. Translation gives CAWSSGGSSGANVLTF.

The rearrangement uses TRBV4-1 and TRBJ1-6; D perhaps matches TRBD1 (5 bases). CDR1 is MGHRA and CDR2 is YSYEKL in the germline V gene. This CDR3 is 19 amino acids long. V gave up 0 bases and J gave up 7 bases, with 22 bases separating them. The DNA of the CDR3 is TGCGCCAGCAGCCAAGAAATGGGAGGCAGGGCCATCTTAAATTCACCCCTCCACTTT. Translation: CASSQEMGGRAILNSPLHF.

The chain couples TRBV13 to TRBJ1-5; perhaps TRBD1 as D (6 bases). The length of the CDR3 is 16 residues. V was cut by 4 bases and J by 1 base, with 14 bases left in between. CDR1 and CDR2 from the germline V gene are PRHDT and FYEKMQ (reference sequence). CDR3 coding DNA: TGTGCCAGCAGCTCCAGAAGCAGGGGCAGCAATCAGCCCCAGCATTTT. This codes for CASSSRSRGSNQPQHF. Supplemented by reference TRBV13 and TRBJ1-5, the full variable domain reads AAGVIQSPRHLIKEKRETATLKCYPIPRHDTVYWYQQGPGQDPQFLISFYEKMQSDKGSIPDRFSAQQFSDYHSELNMSSLELGDSALYFCASSSRSRGSNQPQHFGDGTRLSIL.

This clone was counted a single time. The chain employs TRBV19 and TRBJ2-5; D remains unclear. Deletions cut 7 bases from V and 7 bases from J, with 16 bases between. The CDR3 contains 13 residues. CDR1 and CDR2 (germline): LNHDA, SQIVND (reference sequence). The CDR3 DNA reads TGTGCCAGTAACCCTCGTAACTCAGGGACCCAGTACTTC. It encodes CASNPRNSGTQYF.

V usage is TRBV28 and J usage is TRBJ2-2, with TRBD1 matching over 7 bases. The V segment lost 4 bases and the J segment 2 bases; nucleotides outside the gene matches: 10. Germline values: CDR1 MDHEN, CDR2 SYDVKM. The CDR3 spans 17 residues. CDR3 sequence: CASSYGPTGVNTGELFF. The CDR3 coding sequence is TGTGCCAGCAGTTACGGCCCAACAGGGGTCAACACCGGGGAGCTGTTTTTT.